Each of the 10 T cell receptor beta chains below was sequenced from the same sample in a study of blood T cell repertoires in COVID-19 (dated by TCRdb to 2019 to 2021). Preparation of the library involved the immunoSEQ multiplex PCR assay. TCRdb carries this immuneACCESS record with in-frame sequences only. Its versions omit some clonotypes, under half of them owing to an unresolved V gene in the studies checked, with the rest unexplained. For this sample there are more than 95,000 clones; about 87% appear just once. The ten most abundant clones make up around 15% of the sample. Material for sequencing was peripheral blood. The source is a man aged 45-65 years with acute or convalescent COVID-19.

This chain links TRBV6-4 with TRBJ2-5, with 7 bases matching TRBD2. The CDR3 is 17 amino acids. Germline V gene lookup returns CDR1 MRHNA and CDR2 SNTAGT. The ends lost 5 bases at V and 0 bases at J; junction bases unmatched: 12. CDR3 loop: CASSRLAELTHQETQYF. For the CDR3, the DNA is TGTGCCAGCAGTCGACTAGCCGAGTTAACTCACCAAGAGACCCAGTACTTC.

Here the CDR3 DNA reads TGTGCTAGTGGTTTGGTAGCGGGGGGGACCGGGGAGCTGTTTTTT. Its translation: CASGLVAGGTGELFF. The rearrangement links TRBV12-5 to TRBJ2-2, with 10 bases aligning to TRBD2. The junction had 0 bases not matched to a gene; V was cut back by 0 bases and J by 5 bases. CDR3 length equals 15 residues. The germline gives CDR1 LGHNT, CDR2 FRNRAP.

This chain links TRBV24-1 with TRBJ2-2; D call uncertain. With 8 bases removed from V and 4 bases from J, the gap between germline ends came to 7 bases. Germline V lookup: CDR1 KGHDR, CDR2 SFDVKD. CDR3 length: 12 residues. The CDR3 DNA sequence: TGTGCCACCACCGGCGGCACCGGGGAGCTGTTTTTT. As protein: CATTGGTGELFF.

The V call is TRBV21-1, the J call TRBJ2-7; whether TRBD1, the table's D call, matches the DNA was not checked. TRBV21-1 is an annotated pseudogene. This CDR3 comprises 16 residues. This CDR3 reads CASSNQRGWCYYEQYF. CDR3 in DNA: TGTGCCAGCAGCAATCAGAGGGGGTGGTGTTACTACGAGCAGTACTTC.

V is TRBV6-6 and J is TRBJ2-7; tentatively, D is TRBD1 (5 bases). V shed 4 bases and J shed 2 bases, with 9 bases lying between them. The CDR3 covers 13 residues. The germline V gene encodes CDR1 MNHNY and CDR2 SVGAGI (reference sequence). The CDR3 nucleotides are TGTGCCAGCAGTTTAAAAGGGGCCTACGAGCAGTACTTC. Residues: CASSLKGAYEQYF.

The gene calls are TRBV11-3 and TRBJ2-3; D remains unclear. Per the germline V gene, CDR1 is SGHNT and CDR2 is YENEEA. The CDR3 has 15 residues. Trimming pared 1 base from V and 0 bases from J, leaving 8 bases between. This chain's CDR3 is CASSLGWRSTDTQYF. DNA for the CDR3: TGTGCCAGCAGCTTAGGATGGAGAAGCACAGATACGCAGTATTTT.

This clone was picked up a small number of times. The genes are TRBV19 and TRBJ2-1, with D perhaps matching TRBD1 (6 bases). V lost 7 bases and J 6 bases, leaving 19 bases between the germline ends. Germline CDR1 LNHDA, CDR2 SQIVND (reference sequence). This CDR3 spans 15 amino acids. The chain's CDR3 is CASTPGTQGPNEQFF. DNA for the CDR3: TGTGCCAGTACCCCCGGGACACAAGGGCCCAATGAGCAGTTCTTC. The variable domain in full, with the rest retrieved from reference TRBV19 and TRBJ2-1, is DGGITQSPKYLFRKEGQNVTLSCEQNLNHDAMYWYRQDPGQGLRLIYYSQIVNDFQKGDIAEGYSVSREKKESFPLTVTSAQKNPTAFYLCASTPGTQGPNEQFFGPGTRLTVL.

V gene TRBV7-2 combines with J gene TRBJ2-5; the match to TRBD2 covers 10 bases. CDR3 length: 17 residues. Germline V gene sequence: CDR1 SGHTA, CDR2 FQGNSA. V was clipped by 1 base and J by 0 bases; unmatched bases: 5. Written as DNA, the CDR3 is TGTGCCAGCAGCTTAGTGTTACTAGCGGGATACCAAGAGACCCAGTACTTC. This translates into CASSLVLLAGYQETQYF.

The rearrangement uses TRBV11-3 and TRBJ1-1; no reliable D call. V lost 2 bases and J lost 8, with 12 bases in between. The CDR3 extends over 13 amino acids. Looked up from germline, CDR1 is SGHNT and CDR2 is YENEEA. CDR3 bases: TGTGCCAGCAGCTTAAATTATCTGGCAGAAGCTTTCTTT. It translates to CASSLNYLAEAFF. Looking up the rest from reference TRBV11-3 and TRBJ1-1 gives the full variable domain: EAGVVQSPRYKIIEKKQPVAFWCNPISGHNTLYWYLQNLGQGPELLIRYENEEAVDDSQLPKDRFSAERLKGVDSTLKIQPAELGDSAVYLCASSLNYLAEAFFGQGTRLTVV.

The chain has TRBV2 and TRBJ1-5; D remains ambiguous. Trimming pared 10 bases from V and 2 bases from J, leaving 18 bases between. Germline V gene sequence: CDR1 SNHLY, CDR2 FYNNEI. There are 15 residues in the CDR3. In nucleotides, the CDR3 is TGTGCCACCCAGAGGGATTACACGGGCAATCAGCCCCAGCATTTT. This codes for CATQRDYTGNQPQHF.